This T cell receptor beta chain is drawn from a study of blood T cell repertoires in COVID-19 (TCRdb year 2020). With regard to the full study: Samples from collaborators originated in the United States, Italy and Spain and spanned both the acute and convalescent phases of COVID-19. The prospective study material was composed of cDNA or gDNA derived from T cells, B-cell-depleted T cells, or PBMCs. Deeply sampled blood TCRbeta repertoires from subjects exposed to, actively infected with, or recovered from COVID-19 were included in the dataset. The repertoires were made available in a free public database intended to serve as a resource for research on the immune response to SARS-CoV-2. The samples were drawn from the first 160 participants of the ongoing ImmuneRACE study and from over 950 subjects provided by 6 global collaborators. Nearly every sample came with metadata listing a de-identified subject ID, COVID-19 status, age in years and sex. Where available, HLA class I and class II types were taken from metadata supplied by the sample provider and were not determined by assay-based typing.

The V end gives up 5 bases and the J end 0 bases, leaving 9 bases in the junction not matched to a gene. Reading the germline V gene gives CDR1 SGHVS and CDR2 FQNEAQ. There are 19 amino acids in the CDR3, from cysteine to phenylalanine inclusive. The entry retains the CDR3 DNA only, 57 bases that are in frame from base 1. TCRbeta CDR3 regions were amplified from genomic DNA by means of the immunoSEQ Assay, a bias-controlled multiplex PCR. The published analysis was carried out like this. The number of nucleated cells in each sample was estimated by amplification of reference gene primers within the assay. To quantify the absolute abundance of each unique TCRbeta CDR3 rearrangement, sequence reads were collapsed and filtered. Productive Simpson clonality was computed per sample as the square root of Simpson's diversity index over productive rearrangements. The immuneACCESS repertoire file appears here via TCRdb, limited to in-frame rearrangements. These files lack a portion of the clones; in checked studies, under half of the deficit traces to unresolved V genes, and the cause of the others is not known. That table supplies the V and J calls and clone size; D and trimming were determined from the DNA. A total of about 150,000 clones appear in this sample, roughly 83% of them only once. Approximately 10% of the sample is in the top ten clones.

The study at large found these results: How much clinical and demographic metadata was included differed by source and by participant, and the metadata was provided uncurated.

In the prospective study, participants were about 18 to 95 years old, resided in 20 to 30 geographic areas of the United States, and were enrolled through a virtual design. To assign participants to cohorts, the prospective study relied on clinical history that participants themselves reported in a screening survey and a study questionnaire. Recovered participants in ImmuneRACE Cohort 3 were defined by two consecutive negative NP/OP PCR tests, clearance by a healthcare professional, or resolution of symptoms. In the prospective study, whole blood, serum and a nasopharyngeal or oropharyngeal swab were collected from each participant by mobile phlebotomists. Participants in the prospective study had the option to provide additional blood draws and questionnaires over a 2-month period. Prospective study blood samples were shipped either frozen or at room temperature before DNA extraction. As to this clone: Its antigen remains unidentified. Base qualities are not at hand, and no much larger clone is one base apart.

Sequenced: PBMCs or T cells enriched from blood (not recorded which). This clonotype originated in a man over 45 who had recovered from COVID-19. The chain couples TRBV7-8 to TRBJ2-5; TRBD2 lines up with 16 middle nucleotides. The CDR3 amino acid sequence is: CASSGIPGLAGGYQETQYF. The base sequence is TGTGCCAGCAGCGGGATTCCGGGACTAGCGGGGGGGTACCAAGAGACCCAGTACTTC. The CDR3 plus the reference TRBV7-8 and TRBJ2-5 genes for the other parts give the full variable domain: GAGVSQSPRYKVAKRGQDVALRCDPISGHVSLFWYQQALGQGPEFLTYFQNEAQLDKSGLPSDRFFAERPEGSVSTLKIQRTQQEDSAVYLCASSGIPGLAGGYQETQYFGPGTRLLVL.